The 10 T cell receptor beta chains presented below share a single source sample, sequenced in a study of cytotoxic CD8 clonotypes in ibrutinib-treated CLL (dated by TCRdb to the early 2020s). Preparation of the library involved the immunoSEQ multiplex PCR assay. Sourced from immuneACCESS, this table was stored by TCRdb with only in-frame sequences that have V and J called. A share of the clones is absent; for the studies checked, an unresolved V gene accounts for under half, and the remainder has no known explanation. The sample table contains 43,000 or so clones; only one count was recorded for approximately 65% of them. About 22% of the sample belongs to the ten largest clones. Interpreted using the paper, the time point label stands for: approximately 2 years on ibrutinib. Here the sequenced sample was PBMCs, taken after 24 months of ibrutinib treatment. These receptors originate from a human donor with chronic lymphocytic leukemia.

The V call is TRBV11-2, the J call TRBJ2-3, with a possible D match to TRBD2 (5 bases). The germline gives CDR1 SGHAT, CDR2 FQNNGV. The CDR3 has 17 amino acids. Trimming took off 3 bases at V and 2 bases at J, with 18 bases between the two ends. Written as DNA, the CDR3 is TGTGCCAGCAGCTTGGATCAGGACTTTCCCTCCACAGATACGCAGTATTTT. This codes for CASSLDQDFPSTDTQYF.

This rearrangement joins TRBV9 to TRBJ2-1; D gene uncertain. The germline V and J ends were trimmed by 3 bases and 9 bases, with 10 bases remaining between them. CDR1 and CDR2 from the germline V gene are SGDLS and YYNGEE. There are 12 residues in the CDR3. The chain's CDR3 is CASSGLTGEQFF. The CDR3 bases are TGTGCCAGCAGCGGTCTCACTGGTGAGCAGTTCTTC.

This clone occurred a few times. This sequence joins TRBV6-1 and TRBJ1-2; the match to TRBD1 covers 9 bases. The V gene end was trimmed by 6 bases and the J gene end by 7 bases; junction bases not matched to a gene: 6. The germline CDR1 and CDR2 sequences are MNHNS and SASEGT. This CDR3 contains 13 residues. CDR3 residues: CASREQGAGGYTF. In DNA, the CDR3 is TGTGCCAGCAGAGAACAGGGGGCCGGTGGCTACACCTTC.

The CDR3 is CASTRGTSLTNEKLFF. DNA for the CDR3: TGCGCCAGCACAAGGGGGACAAGTCTAACTAATGAAAAACTGTTTTTT. The rearrangement joins TRBV5-1 to TRBJ1-4; weak D call: TRBD1 (6 bases). The V end was cut by 6 bases, the J end by 1 base, with 16 bases between. The CDR3 has 16 amino acids. Germline V gene data show CDR1 as SGHRS and CDR2 as YFSETQ.

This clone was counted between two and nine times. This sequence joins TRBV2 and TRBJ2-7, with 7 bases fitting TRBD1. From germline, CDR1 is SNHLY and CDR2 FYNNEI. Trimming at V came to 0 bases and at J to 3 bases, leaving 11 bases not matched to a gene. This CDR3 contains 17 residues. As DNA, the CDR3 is TGTGCCAGCAGTGAAGCCTGGGACAGTACATCAAACTACGAGCAGTACTTC. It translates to CASSEAWDSTSNYEQYF.

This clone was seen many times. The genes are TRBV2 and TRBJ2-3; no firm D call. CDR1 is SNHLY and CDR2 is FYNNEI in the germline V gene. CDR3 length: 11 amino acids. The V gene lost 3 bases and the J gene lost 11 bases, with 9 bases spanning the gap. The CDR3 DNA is TGTGCCAGCAGTGAGGTCCTAGGGCAGTATTTT. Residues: CASSEVLGQYF. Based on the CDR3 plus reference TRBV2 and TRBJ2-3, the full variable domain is EPEVTQTPSHQVTQMGQEVILRCVPISNHLYFYWYRQILGQKVEFLVSFYNNEISEKSEIFDDQFSVERPDGSNFTLKIRSTKLEDSAMYFCASSEVLGQYFGPGTRLTVL.

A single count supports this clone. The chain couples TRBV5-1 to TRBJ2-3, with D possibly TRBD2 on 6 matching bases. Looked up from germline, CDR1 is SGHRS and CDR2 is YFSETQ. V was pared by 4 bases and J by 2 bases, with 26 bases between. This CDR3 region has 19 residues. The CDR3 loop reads CASSARPKTPTSPTDTQYF. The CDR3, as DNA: TGCGCCAGCAGCGCTCGGCCCAAGACCCCCACTAGCCCCACAGATACGCAGTATTTT.

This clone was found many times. The DNA of the CDR3 is TGCGCCAGCAGCCCCAGAGAGAACACTGAAGCTTTCTTT. Amino acids: CASSPRENTEAFF. J is TRBJ1-1 and V is TRBV5-1, with unresolved D. Germline CDR1 and CDR2: SGHRS and YFSETQ. Between the trimmed V and J ends, which lost 4 bases and 1 base, there was a span of 8 bases. The CDR3 length is 13 residues.

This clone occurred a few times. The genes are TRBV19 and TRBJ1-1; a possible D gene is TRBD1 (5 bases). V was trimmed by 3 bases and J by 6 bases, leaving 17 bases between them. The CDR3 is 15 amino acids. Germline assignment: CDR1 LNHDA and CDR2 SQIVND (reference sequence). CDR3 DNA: TGTGCCAGTAGTATGGGACGGGGTGGAGGGGCTGAAGCTTTCTTT. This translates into CASSMGRGGGAEAFF.

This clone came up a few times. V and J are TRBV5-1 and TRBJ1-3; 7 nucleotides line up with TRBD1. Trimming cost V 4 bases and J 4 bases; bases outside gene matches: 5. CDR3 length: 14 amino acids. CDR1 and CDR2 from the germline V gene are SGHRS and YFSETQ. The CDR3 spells CASSPGTVGNTIYF. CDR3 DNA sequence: TGCGCCAGCAGCCCCGGGACAGTCGGAAACACCATATATTTT.